This T cell receptor (beta chain) was sequenced for a study of CD8 T cells in ankylosing spondylitis. TCRdb re-analysed the 5' RACE reads in MiXCR, keeping a single row per CDR3 protein. The sample carries approximately 42,000 distinct CDR3 sequences, more than 3% recorded once. Comment on this clonotype: Antigen specificity is unknown. At one boundary the junction diverges from the germline segment, which might be a read error.

Study-level points and caveats: From matched ankylosing spondylitis synovial fluid, disease-linked clones were reportedly recovered at significantly enriched levels. Ankylosing spondylitis blood appeared to carry a characteristic TCR beta motif of several highly homologous variants. Relatively rare in peripheral blood, disease-linked clones were also CD8+.

Germline V gives CDR1 MNHEY, CDR2 SVGEGT. The CDR3 extends over 14 amino acids. The V and J genes are TRBV6-2 or TRBV6-3 and TRBJ2-1; D gene unclear. Sequenced: blood, either unsorted or a sorted T cell fraction (not recorded which). The source of this sequence is a female donor with ankylosing spondylitis or in good health (not recorded which). This chain's CDR3 is CATSFLSVQVRCFF. The DNA for the CDR3 is TGTGCCACCAGTTTCCTTTCCGTACAAGTCAGGTGTTTCTTC.